The entry that follows covers one T cell receptor beta chain sequence. Its antigen is still unknown. Sorting isolated naive CD8 T cells as CD8+CD4-CCR7+CD45RA+ events. This sample is drawn from a study of molecular identifiers for immune sequencing clone quantification. Study observations and caveats: Spiked Jurkat TCR RNA from one cell was reportedly detectable among fewer than 1.2 million naive cells.

Generation of bulk TCR libraries relied on previously described methods and listed TCR primers. A single record per CDR3 protein comes from TCRdb applying MiXCR to the PCR reads. The table has over 300,000 distinct CDR3 sequences, 24% seen once; the top ten hold approximately 0.74%. V lost 3 bases, J lost 0 bases, and 9 bases lay in between. CDR3 length equals 14 residues. From germline, CDR1 is LNHDA and CDR2 SQIVND (reference sequence). V gene TRBV19 combines with J gene TRBJ2-7; maybe TRBD1 (5 bases). Input material: naive CD8+ T cells from blood, with Jurkat cell RNA spiked in. The subset: FACS-sorted CD8+CD4-CCR7+CD45RA+ naive T cells. The sequence was obtained from a human donor in good health. Some libraries in this study had Jurkat cell RNA spiked in. CDR3 DNA sequence: TGTGCCAGTAGTATTTTTGGGGCCTCCTACGAGCAGTACTTC. Its translation: CASSIFGASYEQYF.